The clone carrying this T cell receptor (beta chain) was counted a few times. The antigen is unknown. The sample originates from a study of regulatory T cells in long-lasting Graves disease. Noted time point: newly diagnosed GD, antithyroid drugs for less than 3 months. Scientists built the TCR library using RNA that was extracted from PBMCs. Trimming took off 6 bases at V and 2 bases at J, with 12 bases between the two ends. Germline assignment: CDR1 SQVTM and CDR2 ANQGSEA. This CDR3 is 13 amino acids long. The study, taken as a whole, reports: It is possible that accuracy was reduced by the small size of the sample. In persistent patients, shared public clonotypes (more than 2,500) outnumbered those in new patients (approximately 880). When disease was persistent, TRBV28, TRBJ1-2 and TRBJ2-5 were the favored segments.

HTBI primers from iRepertoire and Arm-PCR of CDR3 regions yielded the TCR beta libraries. TCRdb re-called the multiplex PCR reads with MiXCR, one entry per CDR3 protein. The table includes roughly 400,000 distinct CDR3 sequences, less than 20% detected once. Another study also made use of these data, one on T cells in Graves' hyperthyroidism and ophthalmopathy. This second study says: The primer set for the first-round RT-PCR of the TCR CDR3 was HTBI.

The rearrangement links TRBV29-1 to TRBJ2-3; the D gene is possibly TRBD1 (6 bases). The TCR sequence derives from a woman between 18 and 30 years old with Graves disease. Sequenced here: peripheral blood mononuclear cells (PBMCs), sampled at new diagnosis, from a patient treated with antithyroid drugs. The CDR3 region is CSVTGFFTDTQYF. CDR3 coding DNA: TGCAGCGTGACAGGTTTTTTCACAGATACGCAGTATTTT.